The rows below give T cell receptor beta chains drawn from one sample of a study of Tregs in tolerant kidney transplant recipients. Libraries were prepared by immunoSEQ multiplex PCR; TCRdb keeps only in-frame clonotypes and omits some of them. The sample has under 20,000 clones; 80% to 90% are singletons. The sequencing input was Tregs from blood. The receptors shown here come from a human donor in good health. Both conserved end residues are part of each CDR3. D genes are given only for firm matches. Where a row states a size, it is once, few, many or the class of an expanded clone; other rows omit it.

D: NA
size: NA
V: TRBV9
J: TRBJ2-1
DNA: TGTGCCAGCAGCGTGGAGGGCCAAAACTACAATGAGCAGTTCTTC
CDR3: CASSVEGQNYNEQFF

D: NA
size: NA
V: TRBV7-6
J: TRBJ2-1
DNA: TGTGCCAGCAGCCCCGGGACTGGGGGGTACAATGAGCAGTTCTTC
CDR3: CASSPGTGGYNEQFF

D: NA
size: NA
V: TRBV5-1
J: TRBJ1-1
DNA: TGCGCCAGCAGTCCCGGGGACAAGAACACTGAAGCTTTCTTT
CDR3: CASSPGDKNTEAFF

D: NA
size: once
V: TRBV14
J: TRBJ1-2
DNA: TGTGCCAGCAGCCAAGATTTCTCGGGAATCTATGGCTACACCTTC
CDR3: CASSQDFSGIYGYTF

D: NA
size: few
V: TRBV7-6
J: TRBJ2-6
DNA: TGTGCCAGCAGCTTAGTTCCCGCGAGCTCTGGGGCCAACGTCCTGACTTTC
CDR3: CASSLVPASSGANVLTF

D: NA
size: NA
V: TRBV6-5
J: TRBJ1-6
DNA: TGTGCCAGTCGAGGGGGAGCTAATTCACCCCTCCACTTT
CDR3: CASRGGANSPLHF

D: NA
size: NA
V: TRBV5-8
J: TRBJ2-3
DNA: TGTGCCAGCAGCCAGGGACTTCGCTCGGATACGCAGTATTTT
CDR3: CASSQGLRSDTQYF

D: TRBD1
size: NA
V: TRBV15
J: TRBJ1-1
DNA: TGTGCCACCAGCGGGGGAGGGACAGGGAACACTGAAGCTTTCTTT
CDR3: CATSGGGTGNTEAFF

D: TRBD2
size: NA
V: TRBV13
J: TRBJ2-1
DNA: TGTGCCAGCAGCTTATATGGGACTAGCGGGAGCAATGAGCAGTTCTTC
CDR3: CASSLYGTSGSNEQFF

D: NA
size: NA
V: TRBV10-3
J: TRBJ2-1
DNA: TGTGCCATCAGTGAGTCGAACTCCGAGGGTGAGCAGTTCTTC
CDR3: CAISESNSEGEQFF

D: NA
size: NA
V: TRBV27
J: TRBJ2-7
DNA: TGTGCCAGCAAACAAGGGGGAAACCCAGGGCACGAGCAGTACTTC
CDR3: CASKQGGNPGHEQYF

D: TRBD2
size: NA
V: TRBV5-4
J: TRBJ2-7
DNA: TGTGCCAGCAGCTTGTGGCGGGAGGCAGACTACGAGCAGTACTTC
CDR3: CASSLWREADYEQYF

D: NA
size: NA
V: TRBV5-1
J: TRBJ1-5
DNA: TGCGCCAGCAGCTTGGAGGGGGTCGGCAATCAGCCCCAGCATTTT
CDR3: CASSLEGVGNQPQHF

D: NA
size: NA
V: TRBV9
J: TRBJ2-3
DNA: TGTGCCAGCAGCGGAGGAGGGAGACGAGGAGATACGCAGTATTTT
CDR3: CASSGGGRRGDTQYF

D: NA
size: once
V: TRBV5-6
J: TRBJ2-5
DNA: TGTGCCAGCAGCTTCCAAGAGACCCAGTACTTC
CDR3: CASSFQETQYF

D: NA
size: NA
V: TRBV9
J: TRBJ1-4
DNA: TGTGCCAGCAGCGTATGGTGCCAGATAGGACAGCCCGCCCTTATTGAAAAACTGTTTTTT
CDR3: CASSVWCQIGQPALIEKLFF

D: TRBD2
size: NA
V: TRBV5-4
J: TRBJ2-1
DNA: TGTGCCAGCAGCCCTCAGGGACTAGCGGGAGGTCGCCACAATGAGCAGTTCTTC
CDR3: CASSPQGLAGGRHNEQFF

D: NA
size: NA
V: TRBV10-3
J: TRBJ2-5
DNA: TGTGCCATCAGTGTATGGTATGGTAGCGAAGAGACCCAGTACTTC
CDR3: CAISVWYGSEETQYF

D: TRBD2
size: NA
V: TRBV6-4
J: TRBJ2-1
DNA: TGTGCCAGCAGTCGCGAGCGGGACGGGGAGCAGTTCTTC
CDR3: CASSRERDGEQFF

D: NA
size: once
V: TRBV19
J: TRBJ1-2
DNA: TGTGCCAGTGGGGGGGAGAGTTATGGCTACACCTTC
CDR3: CASGGESYGYTF

D: NA
size: NA
V: TRBV7-9
J: TRBJ1-5
DNA: TGTGCCAGCAGCCCCAGTGGGGCCCTTAGCAATCAGCCCCAGCATTTT
CDR3: CASSPSGALSNQPQHF

D: TRBD1
size: NA
V: TRBV5-1
J: TRBJ2-1
DNA: TGCGCCAGCAGCTTCTCCGGGACAGGGGGGAATGAGCAGTTCTTC
CDR3: CASSFSGTGGNEQFF

D: TRBD1
size: NA
V: TRBV5-6
J: TRBJ1-5
DNA: TGTGCCAGCAACCGACAGGGGGCAGGCAATCAGCCCCAGCATTTT
CDR3: CASNRQGAGNQPQHF

D: NA
size: NA
V: TRBV7-9
J: TRBJ1-6
DNA: TGTGCCAGCAGCTTAGCGCGGGGGGGCAGGTCACCCCTCCACTTT
CDR3: CASSLARGGRSPLHF

D: NA
size: once
V: TRBV18
J: TRBJ2-3
DNA: TGTGCCAGCTCACCACCAGGGGGAGGCACGCAGTATTTT
CDR3: CASSPPGGGTQYF

D: NA
size: NA
V: TRBV11-3
J: TRBJ2-3
DNA: TGTGCCAGCGGGCGGAGCACAGATACGCAGTATTTT
CDR3: CASGRSTDTQYF

D: NA
size: NA
V: TRBV4-3
J: TRBJ2-1
DNA: TGCGCCAGCAGCACGGACCTTCGGAGGGCTAGTCGGAACAATGAGCAGTTCTTC
CDR3: CASSTDLRRASRNNEQFF

D: NA
size: NA
V: TRBV18
J: TRBJ2-7
DNA: TGTGCCAGCTCACGGGGGGGCATCGACGAGCAGTACTTC
CDR3: CASSRGGIDEQYF

D: NA
size: few
V: TRBV19
J: TRBJ2-2
DNA: TGTGCCAGTAGTATTAGAATGGGGACCGGGGAGCTGTTTTTT
CDR3: CASSIRMGTGELFF

D: NA
size: NA
V: TRBV6-6
J: TRBJ1-5
DNA: TGTGCCAGCGGATCTAATAGCAATCAGCCCCAGCATTTT
CDR3: CASGSNSNQPQHF

D: NA
size: NA
V: TRBV9
J: TRBJ1-2
DNA: TGTGCCAGCAGCGTAGGGACAGCGGATTATGGCTACACCTTC
CDR3: CASSVGTADYGYTF

D: NA
size: few
V: TRBV15
J: TRBJ2-5
DNA: TGTGCCACCAGCAGAGGACTAGTTCGAGAGACCCAGTACTTC
CDR3: CATSRGLVRETQYF